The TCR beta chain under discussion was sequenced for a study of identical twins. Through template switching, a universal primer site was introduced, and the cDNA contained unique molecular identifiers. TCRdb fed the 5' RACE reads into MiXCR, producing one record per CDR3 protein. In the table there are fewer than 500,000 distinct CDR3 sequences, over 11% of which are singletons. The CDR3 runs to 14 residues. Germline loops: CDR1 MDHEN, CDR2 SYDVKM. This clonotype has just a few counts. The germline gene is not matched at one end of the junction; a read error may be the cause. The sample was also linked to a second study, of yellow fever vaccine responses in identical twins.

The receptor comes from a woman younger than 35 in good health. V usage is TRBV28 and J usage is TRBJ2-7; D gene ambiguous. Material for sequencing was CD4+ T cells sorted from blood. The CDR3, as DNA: TGTGCCAGCAGTTTCGAGGCAGGCTCCCACGAGCAGTACTTC. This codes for CASSFEAGSHEQYF.